Below are 17 T cell receptor beta chains sequenced from a single sample in a study of control samples from healthy donors and cancer patients (dated by TCRdb to about 2020). The library was built by means of the immunoSEQ multiplex PCR assay. Drawn from immuneACCESS, this table holds only the in-frame rearrangements with V and J called that TCRdb kept. Clones are partly lost; checked studies trace under half to an unresolved V gene and leave the rest unexplained. This sample holds about 130,000 clones; roughly 91% were observed only once. The ten largest make up about 7.9% of the sample. The sample comprised PBMCs. These receptor sequences come from a man in his fifties with head and neck cancer.

J is TRBJ1-1 and V is TRBV27; TRBD1 matches at 9 bases. Germline V gives CDR1 MNHEY, CDR2 SMNVEV (reference sequence). J lost 2 bases, V lost 5 bases, and 9 bases had no gene match. The length of the CDR3 is 16 residues. CDR3 amino acids: CASSPGTGKSNTEAFF. Here the CDR3 DNA reads TGTGCCAGCAGTCCCGGGACAGGGAAGAGTAACACTGAAGCTTTCTTT.

The rearrangement links TRBV10-1 to TRBJ2-3; tentatively, D is TRBD2 (5 bases). The CDR3 spans 14 residues. CDR1 is WNHNN, CDR2 SYGVQD, per germline (reference sequence). Trimming removed 3 bases at V and 9 bases at J, with 16 bases between. CDR3 in DNA: TGCGCCAGCAGTGATCGCCGGGTCCCGGGAACGCAGTATTTT. Translated, it gives CASSDRRVPGTQYF.

This clone was picked up one time. CDR3 in DNA: TGTGCCAGCAGCTTAGATCGAGGGGCGCGCGATGAAGCTTTCTTT. Protein sequence: CASSLDRGARDEAFF. The chain carries TRBV7-2 and TRBJ1-1; perhaps TRBD1 as D (5 bases). CDR3 length: 15 residues. Trimming stripped 1 base from V and 7 bases from J, with 16 bases between. Germline CDR1 SGHTA, CDR2 FQGNSA.

This sequence joins TRBV10-1 and TRBJ2-7, with D tentatively TRBD2 (5 bases). CDR1 and CDR2 (germline): WNHNN, SYGVQD (reference sequence). Trimming took off 2 bases at V and 5 bases at J, with 16 bases between the two ends. This CDR3 is built from 15 residues. The CDR3 loop is CASSEKRQVQHEQYF. In nucleotides, the CDR3 is TGCGCCAGCAGTGAGAAGCGGCAGGTTCAGCACGAGCAGTACTTC.

The chain is built from TRBV6-1 and TRBJ1-5; TRBD1 might be the D (5 bases). V was clipped by 6 bases and J by 7 bases, with 28 bases between them. The CDR3 contains 18 residues. Germline V gene lookup returns CDR1 MNHNS and CDR2 SASEGT. CDR3 bases: TGTGCCAGCAGAGAAACTTCCGGGACCCGGAAAAGCTTCCAGCCCCAGCATTTT. Translation: CASRETSGTRKSFQPQHF.

The J gene is TRBJ2-1, the V gene TRBV6-5; D perhaps matches TRBD2 (7 bases). This CDR3 region has 13 residues. Trimming took off 8 bases at V and 7 bases at J, with 15 bases between the two ends. Germline V gene data show CDR1 as MNHEY and CDR2 as SVGAGI. The CDR3 DNA follows: TGTGCCAGCGGGAGGGGGGCAGGTAATGAGCAGTTCTTC. Translated, it gives CASGRGAGNEQFF.

The rearrangement uses TRBV4-1 and TRBJ2-3; D might be TRBD2 (5 bases). With 0 bases removed from V and 6 bases from J, the gap between germline ends came to 7 bases. The CDR3 spans 13 residues. Per germline, CDR1 MGHRA and CDR2 YSYEKL. The CDR3 here is CASSQERADTQYF. CDR3 nucleotides: TGCGCCAGCAGCCAAGAGCGGGCGGATACGCAGTATTTT.

This clone showed up just a few times. The CDR3 nucleotides are TGTGCCAGCAGCTTAGACAGGGACAAAGTCTATGGCTACACCTTC. This codes for CASSLDRDKVYGYTF. The chain links TRBV7-2 to TRBJ1-2; D is possibly TRBD1 (6 bases). V was shortened by 1 base and J by 4 bases, with 13 bases between the two germline ends. In germline, CDR1 is SGHTA, CDR2 FQGNSA. The CDR3 totals 15 residues.

This CDR3 reads CASSVVDRGRGGTEAFF. CDR3 nucleotide sequence: TGTGCCAGCAGCGTAGTGGACAGGGGGCGAGGGGGCACTGAAGCTTTCTTT. V gene TRBV9 combines with J gene TRBJ1-1; 11 nucleotides align to TRBD1. The CDR3 sequence is 17 residues long. Germline CDR1 is SGDLS and CDR2 is YYNGEE. V shed 0 bases, J shed 4 bases, and the junction held 8 bases outside the gene matches. The full variable domain, with the rest looked up from reference TRBV9 and TRBJ1-1, is DSGVTQTPKHLITATGQRVTLRCSPRSGDLSVYWYQQSLDQGLQFLIQYYNGEERAKGNILERFSAQQFPDLHSELNLSSLELGDSALYFCASSVVDRGRGGTEAFFGQGTRLTVV.

The gene calls are TRBV19 and TRBJ2-3; D is perhaps TRBD1 (6 bases). V lost 3 bases to trimming and J lost 2 bases, with 6 bases between them. This CDR3 has 13 residues. Germline CDR1 is LNHDA and CDR2 is SQIVND (reference sequence). CDR3 bases: TGTGCCAGTAGTATGGGGGCCACAGATACGCAGTATTTT. It yields the protein CASSMGATDTQYF.

V is TRBV6-6 and J is TRBJ1-1; no reliable D call. The CDR3 runs 13 residues. Deletions cut 5 bases from V and 0 bases from J, with 7 bases between. Per the germline V gene, CDR1 is MNHNY and CDR2 is SVGAGI (reference sequence). CDR3 loop: CASSPQVNTEAFF. The CDR3 DNA sequence: TGTGCCAGCAGTCCGCAAGTGAACACTGAAGCTTTCTTT.

This chain links TRBV7-9 with TRBJ1-3, with D unresolved. The CDR3 has 14 residues. Germline V lookup: CDR1 SEHNR, CDR2 FQNEAQ (reference sequence). Between the trimmed V and J ends, which lost 8 bases and 4 bases, there was a span of 15 bases. The CDR3 DNA reads TGTGCCAGCCCTTCGCGCGCCGGCGGAAACACCATATATTTT. Translated: CASPSRAGGNTIYF. Supplemented by reference TRBV7-9 and TRBJ1-3, the full variable domain reads DTGVSQNPRHKITKRGQNVTFRCDPISEHNRLYWYRQTLGQGPEFLTYFQNEAQLEKSRLLSDRFSAERPKGSFSTLEIQRTEQGDSAMYLCASPSRAGGNTIYFGEGSWLTVV.

The genes are TRBV3-1 (or the pseudogene TRBV3-2) and TRBJ1-1, with D possibly being TRBD1 (5 bases). This CDR3 has 14 residues. V lost 4 bases, J lost 2 bases, and 11 bases lay in between. Germline lookup yields CDR1 LGHDT and CDR2 YNNKEL (reference sequence). CDR3 DNA sequence: TGTGCCAGCAGCCCCCGGGGGTCAAACACTGAAGCTTTCTTT. This translates into CASSPRGSNTEAFF.

V is TRBV19 and J is TRBJ1-5, with a weak D call TRBD1 (5 bases). Germline V CDR1 and CDR2: LNHDA, SQIVND (reference sequence). V lost 5 bases to trimming and J lost 4 bases, with 18 bases between them. The CDR3 has 16 residues. The CDR3 region is CASSPLAQGQNQPQHF. The CDR3 nucleotides read TGTGCCAGTAGTCCACTAGCCCAGGGCCAGAATCAGCCCCAGCATTTT.

The chain carries TRBV10-1 and TRBJ1-1; TRBD1 matches at 8 bases. Germline CDR1 reads WNHNN; CDR2 reads SYGVQD (reference sequence). This CDR3 region has 15 residues. The ends lost 4 bases at V and 4 bases at J; junction bases unmatched: 8. DNA for the CDR3: TGCGCCAGCAGTGGTATCAGGGGGCAAGGCACTGAAGCTTTCTTT. Its translation: CASSGIRGQGTEAFF.

The CDR3 here is CASSPGVPEAFF. The CDR3 bases are TGTGCCAGCAGCCCGGGGGTTCCTGAAGCTTTCTTT. The chain has TRBV5-4 and TRBJ1-1; TRBD1 is a possible D gene (5 bases). V gave up 4 bases and J gave up 6 bases, with 10 bases separating them. Per the germline V gene, CDR1 is SGHNT and CDR2 is YYREEE (reference sequence). This CDR3 is 12 amino acids long.

The V gene is TRBV19, the J gene TRBJ2-1; D possibly corresponds to TRBD2 (6 bases). V lost 5 bases, J lost 2 bases, and 13 bases lay in between. The CDR3 is 15 residues long. Per the germline V gene, CDR1 is LNHDA and CDR2 is SQIVND (reference sequence). CDR3 in DNA: TGTGCCAGTAGTCCCTCCGGCGGGGCCTACAATGAGCAGTTCTTC. Translation: CASSPSGGAYNEQFF.